A single sample gave rise to the 4 T cell receptor beta chains below, sequenced in a study of blood T cell repertoires in COVID-19. Clones were read by immunoSEQ multiplex PCR, and TCRdb kept only the in-frame ones, dropping some. The repertoire holds approximately 90,000 clones, about 88% seen once, with approximately 1.3% in the top ten. Sample: peripheral blood. The receptors were sampled from a man aged 80 or over with active or convalescent COVID-19.

The J gene is TRBJ2-7, the V gene TRBV4-2; maybe TRBD1 (7 bases). V was clipped by 4 bases and J by 6 bases, with 16 bases between them. Germline CDR1 is LGHNA and CDR2 is YNFKEQ. This CDR3 comprises 14 residues. The CDR3 DNA sequence: TGTGCCAGCAGCCCGCGGGACAGTAGGGGCGAGCAGTACTTC. Protein: CASSPRDSRGEQYF.

The V call is TRBV29-1, the J call TRBJ1-1; a possible D gene is TRBD1 (6 bases). The CDR3 contains 13 residues. CDR1 is SQVTM and CDR2 is ANQGSEA in the germline V gene. Trimming took 8 bases from V and 1 from J, leaving 14 bases between them. The CDR3 reads CSIRQEQNTEAFF. The DNA of the CDR3 is TGCAGCATAAGACAGGAGCAGAACACTGAAGCTTTCTTT.

The rearrangement links TRBV4-3 to TRBJ1-4; D gene ambiguous. The CDR3 runs 16 residues. Germline V CDR1 and CDR2: LGHNA, YSLEER. Between the trimmed V and J ends, which lost 2 bases and 2 bases, there was a span of 12 bases. The CDR3 DNA sequence: TGCGCCAGCAGCCAAACGAGCGGCAGGACTAATGAAAAACTGTTTTTT. Its translation: CASSQTSGRTNEKLFF.

This clone was observed a few times. The CDR3 DNA reads TGTGCCAGCAGTTTACGATTGGACAGGGACTATGGCTACACCTTC. Translating it yields CASSLRLDRDYGYTF. The rearrangement uses TRBV27 and TRBJ1-2; 8 bases agree with TRBD1. Germline CDR1 and CDR2: MNHEY and SMNVEV (reference sequence). The CDR3 covers 15 residues. V lost 2 bases, J lost 3 bases, and 5 bases stayed unmatched.